Reported below is one T cell receptor beta chain. The sample is drawn from a study of shared clonotypes between healthy human individuals. Genomic DNA belonging to each subset was distributed in equal measure over several immunoSEQ plates. Data came from immunoSEQ multiplex PCR; TCRdb stores just in-frame clones and leaves some out. The sample shows over 2 million clones, over 85% of them seen only once. There are 14 residues in the CDR3. With V trimmed by 4 bases and J by 2 bases, 4 bases remained unmatched. Germline-derived CDR1 and CDR2 are MNHEY and SMNVEV (reference sequence). Sequenced: naive CD4+ T cells sorted from blood. Subset in this sample: CD45RA+ positively selected. This TCR came from a man aged 18 to 30 in good health. The chain combines TRBV27 with TRBJ2-5; 7 bases agree with TRBD1. CDR3 residues: CASSSNRGQETQYF. The CDR3 region has the DNA TGTGCCAGCAGTTCCAACAGGGGACAAGAGACCCAGTACTTC.